This is a list of T cell receptor beta chains from one sample in a study of human T cells and chemical hapten exposure. TCRdb ran MiXCR on the RACE reads and lists one entry per CDR3 protein. The sample carries 250,000 to 300,000 distinct CDR3 sequences, roughly 8% recorded once. This material consisted of whole blood, taken in connection with sensitization to the hapten diphenylcyclopropenone (DPC). Receptor source: a young man with alopecia areata. Some clones in this sample may be carry-over from other donors' samples. CDR3s include the opening cysteine and the closing phenylalanine or tryptophan. D genes are given only for firm matches. The size entry is marked missing in some rows and otherwise reads once, few, many or a size class.

clone_size: many
d_call: TRBD1
j_call: TRBJ1-2
v_call: TRBV28
cdr3_nt: TGTGCCAGCAGTCTACCGACAGGGCACTCTACCCCCGGTGATGACGGCTACACCTTC
cdr3_aa: CASSLPTGHSTPGDDGYTF

clone_size: few
d_call: TRBD1
j_call: TRBJ2-5
v_call: TRBV5-1
cdr3_nt: TGCGCCAGCAGCAGAGGACAGGGGGCAGGGGAGACCCAGTACTTC
cdr3_aa: CASSRGQGAGETQYF

clone_size: NA
d_call: TRBD2
j_call: TRBJ2-7
v_call: TRBV20-1
cdr3_nt: TGCAGTGCTTTACACGGGAGGTCCTACGAGCAGTACTTC
cdr3_aa: CSALHGRSYEQYF

clone_size: few
d_call: NA
j_call: TRBJ2-4
v_call: TRBV25-1
cdr3_nt: TGTGCCAGCAGTCGTTCCGCCAAAAACATTCAGTACTTC
cdr3_aa: CASSRSAKNIQYF

clone_size: NA
d_call: NA
j_call: TRBJ1-1
v_call: TRBV7-9
cdr3_nt: TGTGCCAGCAGCTTAAGATGGGACACTGAAGCTTTCTTT
cdr3_aa: CASSLRWDTEAFF

clone_size: many
d_call: NA
j_call: TRBJ1-2
v_call: TRBV12-3/TRBV12-4
cdr3_nt: TGTGCCAGCAGTTCATACCTCAGGAGCTACACCTTC
cdr3_aa: CASSSYLRSYTF

clone_size: few
d_call: NA
j_call: TRBJ2-3
v_call: TRBV6-2/TRBV6-3
cdr3_nt: TGTGCCAGCAGTTATGGCGTTTCTCGGGGGATCACAGATACGCAGTATTTT
cdr3_aa: CASSYGVSRGITDTQYF

clone_size: NA
d_call: NA
j_call: TRBJ1-1
v_call: TRBV10-3
cdr3_nt: TGTGCCATCAGCCTCACAGGGAGCATGAACACTGAAGCTTTCTTT
cdr3_aa: CAISLTGSMNTEAFF

clone_size: few
d_call: NA
j_call: TRBJ2-7
v_call: TRBV20-1
cdr3_nt: TGCAGTGCCTACACGGGACCTAGCTACGAGCAGTACTTC
cdr3_aa: CSAYTGPSYEQYF

clone_size: NA
d_call: NA
j_call: TRBJ2-2
v_call: TRBV4-1
cdr3_nt: TGCGCCAGCAGGCCCACAGGGACCGGGGAGCTGTTTTTT
cdr3_aa: CASRPTGTGELFF

clone_size: many
d_call: NA
j_call: TRBJ1-5
v_call: TRBV7-2
cdr3_nt: TGTGCCAGCAGCCCGGACACAAATCAGCCCCAGCATTTT
cdr3_aa: CASSPDTNQPQHF